A single sample is the source of the 17 T cell receptor beta chains below, sequenced in a study of CD8+CD57+ T cells in acquired aplastic anemia (dated by TCRdb to 2017 to 2018). The patients picked for sequencing were ones in whom flow cytometry had shown an expansion of CD8+CD57+ cells. TCRdb shows the sequencer as Illumina HiSeq 2000. Profiling of TCR beta VDJ combinations and CDR3 sequences used genomic DNA as the template. The raw public reads went through TCRdb reprocessing: fastp at Q25, MiXCR clone calling, in-frame beta chains kept. When rows share a CDR3 protein, they turn into one entry using the most common DNA and genes. The sample yields 150,000 to 200,000 distinct CDR3 sequences; nearly 50% were counted once. The top ten constitute 8% to 10% of the sample. What was sequenced was sorted CD4+, CD8+, or CD8+CD57+ T cells (not recorded which) from PBMCs. These receptor sequences come from a human donor with aplastic anemia.

The V gene is TRBV20-1, the J gene TRBJ2-1; 11 bases are a match to TRBD2. CDR3 length: 16 amino acids. Germline V gene sequence: CDR1 DFQATT, CDR2 SNEGSKA (reference sequence). J lost 8 bases, V lost 5 bases, and 14 bases had no gene match. The CDR3 nucleotides are TGCAGTGCTCCATACCTAACCGGGACTAGCGGTGATGAGCAGTTCTTC. Its protein product is CSAPYLTGTSGDEQFF.

About this clonotype itself: At one boundary the junction diverges from the germline segment, which might be a read error. This chain joins TRBV27 and TRBJ1-1; 7 nucleotides align to TRBD1. CDR3 length: 16 residues. In germline, CDR1 is MNHEY, CDR2 SMNVEV (reference sequence). CDR3 DNA: TGTGCCAGCAGTTTTAGTACCGGGACAGCCAACACTGAAGCTTCCTTT. It translates to CASSFSTGTANTEASF.

This clonotype was recorded at least ten times. One end of the junction varies from germline; a read error may be responsible. J is TRBJ2-7 and V is TRBV12-3 or TRBV12-4; TRBD2 aligns across 10 bases. The CDR3 has 13 residues. Written as DNA, the CDR3 is TGTGCCAGCAGTAGTCGACTAGCGGGCAAGATTAAGTTC. Amino acid sequence: CASSSRLAGKIKF.

This clonotype showed up just once. The chain joins TRBV7-2 to TRBJ2-7, with 7 nucleotides matching TRBD2. Per the germline V gene, CDR1 is SGHTA and CDR2 is FQGNSA. The CDR3 consists of 15 residues. J lost 3 bases, V lost 5 bases, and 10 bases had no gene match. The chain's CDR3 is CASSPLPRESYEQYF. In nucleotides, the CDR3 is TGTGCCAGCAGCCCCCTTCCGCGGGAGAGCTACGAGCAGTACTTC.

The sample holds one count of this clonotype. The missing conserved phenylalanine or tryptophan at the end of this CDR3 makes a read error likely. The chain has TRBV6-1 and TRBJ1-2; TRBD1 matches 7 bases. Germline values: CDR1 MNHNS, CDR2 SASEGT. V lost 2 bases, J lost 4 bases, and 7 bases stayed unmatched. The CDR3 runs 15 residues. CDR3 sequence: CASSETPGQFYGYTL. CDR3 DNA: TGTGCCAGCAGTGAAACCCCGGGACAGTTCTATGGCTACACCCTC.

A single count supports this clonotype. The chain carries TRBV19 and TRBJ2-3, with D uncertain. In germline, CDR1 is LNHDA, CDR2 SQIVND (reference sequence). The CDR3 has 13 residues. V dropped 5 bases and J dropped 8 bases, with 14 bases sitting between them. This CDR3 reads CASSPGLGGTQYF. Here the CDR3 DNA reads TGTGCCAGTAGTCCGGGCCTGGGCGGTACGCAGTATTTT.

This clonotype came up many times. The chain carries TRBV10-2 and TRBJ2-7; the D is unclear. V lost 5 bases, J lost 0 bases, and 11 bases lay in between. This CDR3 comprises 14 residues. Germline CDR1 WSHSY, CDR2 SAAADI. DNA for the CDR3: TGCGCCAGCAGTCCCACGTCGGGCTCCTACGAGCAGTACTTC. It yields the protein CASSPTSGSYEQYF.

V is TRBV10-3 and J is TRBJ1-6; TRBD1 might be the D (5 bases). Deletions cut 8 bases from V and 7 bases from J, with 15 bases between. The CDR3 spans 14 residues. CDR1 is ENHRY and CDR2 is SYGVKD in the germline V gene. CDR3 protein: CAIAPGRENSPLHF. The DNA for the CDR3 is TGTGCCATCGCTCCGGGACGGGAGAATTCACCCCTCCACTTT.

The V and J genes are TRBV6-2 or TRBV6-3 and TRBJ2-3; 9 positions agree with TRBD2. The germline V gene has CDR1 MNHEY and CDR2 SVGEGT. The CDR3 extends over 17 amino acids. The ends lost 0 bases at V and 1 base at J; junction bases unmatched: 5. The DNA of the CDR3 is TGTGCCAGCAGTTACTCCCCAGGGACTAGCCGCACAGATACGCAGTATTTT. Amino acids: CASSYSPGTSRTDTQYF.

V gene TRBV29-1 combines with J gene TRBJ2-3, with D possibly TRBD1 on 5 matching bases. CDR1 is SQVTM and CDR2 is ANQGSEA in the germline V gene. Trimming cost V 6 bases and J 0 bases, with 16 bases left between them. There are 15 residues in the CDR3. The CDR3 protein is CSVRQLTSSTDTQYF. In DNA form, the CDR3 reads TGCAGCGTCCGACAGCTAACATCTAGCACAGATACGCAGTATTTT.

J is TRBJ2-2 and V is TRBV7-1; 15 positions agree with TRBD2. TRBV7-1 is designated an ORF whose function remains uncertain. The CDR3 runs 21 residues. The V and J ends lost 3 bases and 9 bases, in that order; junction bases with no gene match: 20. The CDR3 spells CASSSLPALGLAGGRTWELFF. CDR3 DNA sequence: TGTGCCAGCAGCTCGCTCCCCGCTTTAGGACTAGCGGGAGGGAGAACGTGGGAGCTGTTTTTT.

This clonotype came up a few times. V gene TRBV3-1 combines with J gene TRBJ1-1; D is uncertain. Between the trimmed V and J ends, which lost 2 bases and 4 bases, there was a span of 17 bases. The length of the CDR3 is 16 residues. Germline CDR1 and CDR2: LGHDT and YNNKEL (reference sequence). The CDR3, as DNA: TGTGCCAGCAGCCAACCTCGGACTGGTCTGTCCACTGAAGCTTTCTTT. This translates into CASSQPRTGLSTEAFF.

The chain uses TRBV10-3 and TRBJ2-7; 11 nucleotides match TRBD1. Germline V gene sequence: CDR1 ENHRY, CDR2 SYGVKD. There are 13 residues in the CDR3. After removal of 4 bases from V and 5 bases from J, the junction contained 1 base not matched to a gene. CDR3 bases: TGTGCCATCAGTGCGGGACAGGGGGACGAGCAGTACTTC. This gives the protein CAISAGQGDEQYF.

A remark on this clonotype: This CDR3 is missing its conserved last phenylalanine or tryptophan, likely due to a read error. This rearrangement joins TRBV3-1 to TRBJ2-1; weak D call: TRBD2 (6 bases). The CDR3 runs 18 residues. V was pared by 3 bases and J by 8 bases, with 26 bases between. CDR1 and CDR2 from the germline V gene are LGHDT and YNNKEL (reference sequence). This chain's CDR3 is CASSHRSPLSGGDYEQFS. In nucleotides, the CDR3 is TGTGCCAGCAGCCATCGATCCCCCCTCAGCGGAGGGGACTATGAGCAGTTCTCC.

This clonotype turned up a few times. One base away lies a much larger clone, so this may be a sequencing read error. V and J are TRBV20-1 and TRBJ1-4; weak D call: TRBD1 (5 bases). In germline, CDR1 is DFQATT, CDR2 SNEGSKA (reference sequence). The CDR3 is made up of 14 amino acids. CDR3 coding DNA: TGCGGTGCTGGAGATATGGGAGGGGACGAAAAACTGTTTTTT. Its protein is CGAGDMGGDEKLFF.

In the case of this clonotype: The conserved phenylalanine or tryptophan normally closing the CDR3 is absent here, so this likely arose from a read error. The chain couples TRBV24-1 to TRBJ1-1; 8 bases map to TRBD1. Per the germline V gene, CDR1 is KGHDR and CDR2 is SFDVKD. The junction had 6 bases not matched to a gene; V was cut back by 5 bases and J by 11 bases. This CDR3 contains 12 residues. The CDR3 DNA reads TGTGCCACCAGTGTACCACAGGGGGATGCTTTCCTT. Translating gives CATSVPQGDAFL.

The genes are TRBV4-3 and TRBJ1-2; a possible D gene is TRBD1 (5 bases). The V gene's germline CDR1 is LGHNA and CDR2 YSLEER. The CDR3 runs 15 residues. The V end was cut by 0 bases, the J end by 2 bases, with 10 bases between. The CDR3 DNA is TGCGCCAGCAGCCAAGATGACAGTCTGAACTATGGCTACACCTTC. Its protein is CASSQDDSLNYGYTF.